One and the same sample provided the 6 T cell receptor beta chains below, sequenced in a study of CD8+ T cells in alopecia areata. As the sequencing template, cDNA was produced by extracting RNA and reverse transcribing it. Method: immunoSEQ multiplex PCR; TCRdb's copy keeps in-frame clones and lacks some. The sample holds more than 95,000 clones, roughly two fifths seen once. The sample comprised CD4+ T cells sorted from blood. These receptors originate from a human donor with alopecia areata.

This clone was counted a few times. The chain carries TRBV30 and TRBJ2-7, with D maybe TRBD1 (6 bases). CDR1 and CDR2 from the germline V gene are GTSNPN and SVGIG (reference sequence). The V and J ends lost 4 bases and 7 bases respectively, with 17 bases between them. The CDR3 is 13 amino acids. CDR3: CAWTKGVGIEQYF. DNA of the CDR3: TGTGCCTGGACTAAGGGGGTTGGTATAGAGCAGTACTTC.

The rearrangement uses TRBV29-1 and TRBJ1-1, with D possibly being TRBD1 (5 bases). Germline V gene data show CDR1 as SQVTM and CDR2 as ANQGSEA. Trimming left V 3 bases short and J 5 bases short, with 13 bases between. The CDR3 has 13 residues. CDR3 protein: CSVEGRAGTEAFF. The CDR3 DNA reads TGCAGCGTTGAGGGCAGGGCGGGTACTGAAGCTTTCTTT.

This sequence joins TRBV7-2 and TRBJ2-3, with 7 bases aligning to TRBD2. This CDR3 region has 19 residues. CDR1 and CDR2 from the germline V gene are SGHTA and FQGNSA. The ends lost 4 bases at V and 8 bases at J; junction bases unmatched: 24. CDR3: CASSYLPSGGGVGTGTQYF. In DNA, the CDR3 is TGTGCCAGCAGCTACCTACCCAGCGGCGGGGGTGTTGGTACCGGTACGCAGTATTTT.

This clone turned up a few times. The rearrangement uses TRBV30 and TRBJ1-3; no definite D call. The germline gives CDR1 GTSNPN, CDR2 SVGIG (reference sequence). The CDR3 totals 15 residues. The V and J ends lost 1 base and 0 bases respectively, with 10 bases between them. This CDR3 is CAWSAQSLSGNTIYF. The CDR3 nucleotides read TGTGCCTGGAGTGCACAGAGTCTCTCTGGAAACACCATATATTTT.

For the CDR3, the DNA is TGTGCCAGCAGCTTACTGGGCAGGCTGAACACCGGGGAGCTGTTTTTT. This gives the protein CASSLLGRLNTGELFF. This chain joins TRBV7-9 and TRBJ2-2; D remains unclear. The CDR3 is made up of 16 amino acids. The V gene lost 2 bases and the J gene lost 1 base, with 11 bases spanning the gap. Germline V gene lookup returns CDR1 SEHNR and CDR2 FQNEAQ (reference sequence). Full variable domain (remainder filled in from reference TRBV7-9 and TRBJ2-2): DTGVSQNPRHKITKRGQNVTFRCDPISEHNRLYWYRQTLGQGPEFLTYFQNEAQLEKSRLLSDRFSAERPKGSFSTLEIQRTEQGDSAMYLCASSLLGRLNTGELFFGEGSRLTVL.

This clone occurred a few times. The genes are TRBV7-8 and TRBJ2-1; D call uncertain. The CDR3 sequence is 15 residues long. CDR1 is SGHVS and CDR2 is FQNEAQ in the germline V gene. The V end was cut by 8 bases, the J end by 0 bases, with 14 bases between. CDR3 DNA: TGTGCCAGCGGGCTACGGGCGAGCTCCTACAATGAGCAGTTCTTC. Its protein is CASGLRASSYNEQFF.